This T cell receptor beta chain was retrieved from a study of post-analysis software for immune sequencing data. The TCR beta cDNA libraries carried unique molecular identifiers. Yield was roughly 0.5 million cDNA molecules from roughly 0.93 to 9.6 million T cells. MiXCR was run by TCRdb on the PCR reads, yielding one entry per CDR3 protein. This table has hundreds of thousands of distinct CDR3 sequences, about 27% appearing once. This clonotype was detected a few times. Antigen unknown. Study-level results: Relative to controls, patients with multiple sclerosis showed significantly lower normalized Chao1 diversity.

The material sequenced was blood. The TCR sequence derives from a girl under 18 with multiple sclerosis.

CDR3 DNA sequence: TGCAGCGTTCTCTCCAGACAGGGGTGGCAGTTCTTC. Translated: CSVLSRQGWQFF. The V gene is TRBV29-1, the J gene TRBJ2-1, with 8 nucleotides matching TRBD1. The CDR3 loop spans 12 amino acids. The V segment lost 5 bases and the J segment 12 bases; nucleotides outside the gene matches: 9. Germline-derived CDR1 and CDR2 are SQVTM and ANQGSEA.